The present entry profiles one T cell receptor (beta chain) with its context. Its antigen is unidentified. Brentuximab vedotin exposure varied among the patients, all of whom had relapsed after autologous stem cell transplantation. These data originate in a study of PD-1 blockade in classical Hodgkin lymphoma. General study findings and limits: Those patients who began receiving nivolumab less than 1 year after ASCT had lower diversity, and they were excluded. Baseline diversity resembling that of newly diagnosed patients was seen in complete responders. Researchers reported that CD4+ TCR diversity, though not CD8+, rose significantly by C4D1. A reduction in baseline TCR diversity was reportedly seen in newly diagnosed patients relative to healthy donors.

CDR1 is MRHNA, CDR2 SNTAGT, per germline. Trimming cost V 6 bases and J 0 bases, with 12 bases left between them. This CDR3 has 14 amino acids. TCRdb's table, derived via immunoSEQ multiplex PCR, lists solely in-frame clones and lacks some. The table shows over 7,000 clones, with 84% occurring only once. The sequences come from peripheral blood mononuclear cells (PBMCs), collected at baseline. V usage is TRBV6-4 and J usage is TRBJ2-7; tentative D call: TRBD1 (6 bases). This clonotype was sampled from a human donor with classical Hodgkin lymphoma. The CDR3 coding sequence is TGTGCCAGCAGCCGAGAGGGGGTCTCCTACGAGCAGTACTTC. Protein sequence: CASSREGVSYEQYF.